The sequence of this T cell receptor (beta chain) was determined in a study of cytomegalovirus exposure and HLA in healthy donors. Study conclusions and caveats: According to a subsequent analysis, TCR clusters identified in the first cohort showed a tendency to co-occur across the 120 validation repertoires. Associated with cytomegalovirus, according to the listing, were some 180 TCR beta chains.

Clones were sequenced by immunoSEQ multiplex PCR, and TCRdb holds only the in-frame ones, with some missing. The data show 150,000 to 200,000 clones, about 96% seen once. CDR3 length equals 13 residues. Germline CDR1 and CDR2: MNHNS and SASEGT. V was clipped by 7 bases and J by 1 base; unmatched bases: 4. As concerns this clone: What it binds is not known.

V usage is TRBV6-1 and J usage is TRBJ2-7; 7 nucleotides agree with TRBD1. Material: PBMCs. The sequence derives from a young woman in good health and CMV-seronegative. CDR3 nucleotide sequence: TGTGCCAGCACCGGGACAGTTTCCTACGAGCAGTACTTC. The encoded protein is CASTGTVSYEQYF.